These 20 T cell receptor beta chains originate from one sample sequenced in a study of human T cells and chemical hapten exposure. Documented time point: pre-sensitization, week 0. Treatment noted: therapeutic diphenylcyclopropenone sensitization with weekly scalp DPC. TCRdb reprocessed the RACE reads via MiXCR and lists one record per CDR3 protein. The table includes 250,000 to 300,000 distinct CDR3 sequences, 7.5% to 8% detected once. Here the sequenced sample was whole blood, taken in connection with sensitization to the hapten diphenylcyclopropenone (DPC). Receptors originate from a man between 18 and 35 years old with alopecia areata. Some clones in this sample may be carry-over from other donors' samples.

The chain uses TRBV5-1 and TRBJ2-6; 10 bases are a match to TRBD1. CDR1 is SGHRS, CDR2 YFSETQ, per germline. Trimming at V came to 2 bases and at J to 4 bases, leaving 12 bases not matched to a gene. The CDR3 is 19 amino acids. The CDR3 DNA reads TGCGCCAGCAGCTTTTCAGGGACAGGGGAGACGGCCGGGGCCAACGTCCTGACTTTC. Translation gives CASSFSGTGETAGANVLTF.

This chain connects TRBV10-3 to TRBJ1-1; no clear D. In germline, CDR1 is ENHRY, CDR2 SYGVKD. V was cut by 11 bases and J by 3 bases, with 13 bases left in between. This CDR3 comprises 12 residues. CDR3 region: CASRDGDTEAFF. The CDR3 DNA follows: TGTGCCTCCCGAGACGGAGACACTGAAGCTTTCTTT.

The chain is built from TRBV6-5 and TRBJ1-4; 7 nucleotides align to TRBD1. Germline V CDR1 and CDR2: MNHEY, SVGAGI. Unmatched junction bases numbered 9, after V lost 5 bases and J lost 0 bases. The CDR3 is made up of 17 amino acids. The DNA for the CDR3 is TGTGCCAGCAGTCCCGAACAGGGGACATCAACTAATGAAAAACTGTTTTTT. Translation gives CASSPEQGTSTNEKLFF.

V usage is TRBV10-3 and J usage is TRBJ1-1; D is perhaps TRBD1 (5 bases). Trimming pared 3 bases from V and 1 base from J, leaving 12 bases between. The germline V gene has CDR1 ENHRY and CDR2 SYGVKD. The length of the CDR3 is 15 residues. The DNA for the CDR3 is TGTGCCATCAGTGAATTCGAGGGGAAGAACACTGAAGCTTTCTTT. This codes for CAISEFEGKNTEAFF.

This clonotype was seen a few times. The chain has TRBV4-3 and TRBJ2-6; 8 nucleotides align to TRBD1. The trim removed 0 bases at V and 4 bases at J, leaving 5 bases unmatched. Per germline, CDR1 LGHNA and CDR2 YSLEER. This CDR3 has 17 residues. The CDR3 region has the DNA TGCGCCAGCAGCCAAGAGGAGACAGGGGTAGGGGCCAACGTCCTGACTTTC. Residues: CASSQEETGVGANVLTF.

The gene calls are TRBV6-5 and TRBJ1-5; 8 bases map to TRBD1. The CDR3 sequence is 14 residues long. Germline V CDR1 and CDR2: MNHEY, SVGAGI. Losses at the gene ends were 6 bases for V and 4 bases for J; bases not matched to a gene: 5. CDR3 residues: CASSWTGLNQPQHF. CDR3 DNA: TGTGCCAGCAGCTGGACAGGGTTAAATCAGCCCCAGCATTTT.

Ten or more counts support this clonotype. The rearrangement uses TRBV11-1 and TRBJ1-2; tentatively, D is TRBD1 (5 bases). The CDR3 length is 14 residues. The ends were cut back, 3 bases at V and 5 bases at J, with 13 bases in the middle. Germline V CDR1 and CDR2: SGHAT, FQDESV (reference sequence). The CDR3 loop reads CASSFPGRSYGYTF. The CDR3 DNA follows: TGTGCCAGCAGCTTTCCGGGACGTAGTTATGGCTACACCTTC.

In this sample, this clonotype turned up a few times. This chain joins TRBV25-1 and TRBJ1-6; unclear D gene. Germline V gene sequence: CDR1 MGHDK, CDR2 SYGVNS. The CDR3 runs 13 residues. The V end lost 3 bases, the J end lost 8 bases, and 8 bases lay between the germline ends. DNA for the CDR3: TGTGCCAGCAGTGATGGTAGGCATTCACCCCTCCACTTT. Residues: CASSDGRHSPLHF.

This sequence joins TRBV11-2 and TRBJ1-6, with TRBD1 as a possible D gene (5 bases). Trimming stripped 5 bases from V and 8 bases from J, with 16 bases between. Per germline, CDR1 SGHAT and CDR2 FQNNGV. The CDR3 runs to 15 residues. CDR3 nucleotide sequence: TGTGCCAGCAGCGTGGGACCCTCTGGGGATTCACCCCTCCACTTT. This sequence encodes CASSVGPSGDSPLHF.

There are a few counts of this clonotype. The chain is built from TRBV20-1 and TRBJ2-1; 11 positions agree with TRBD2. J lost 0 bases, V lost 0 bases, and 10 bases had no gene match. The CDR3 totals 19 residues. Germline CDR1 is DFQATT and CDR2 is SNEGSKA (reference sequence). DNA for the CDR3: TGCAGTGCTAGAGATCCGGCTAGCGGGGGGTTAAGCTCCTACAATGAGCAGTTCTTC. It encodes CSARDPASGGLSSYNEQFF.

In its sample, this clonotype was seen many times. V and J are TRBV10-3 and TRBJ2-1; D unresolved. The germline V gene encodes CDR1 ENHRY and CDR2 SYGVKD. The CDR3 is 12 amino acids. V shed 2 bases and J shed 8 bases, with 7 bases lying between them. CDR3 protein: CAISETVDEQFF. The CDR3 region has the DNA TGTGCCATCAGTGAGACAGTCGATGAGCAGTTCTTC.

V is TRBV10-3 and J is TRBJ1-4; 10 positions agree with TRBD1. The CDR3 length is 15 residues. After removal of 7 bases from V and 7 bases from J, the junction contained 9 bases not matched to a gene. Germline assignment: CDR1 ENHRY and CDR2 SYGVKD. CDR3: CAIKGGQGTGEKLFF. The DNA of the CDR3 is TGTGCCATCAAGGGGGGACAGGGGACGGGTGAAAAACTGTTTTTT.

This clonotype appeared a few times. The chain recombines TRBV18 with TRBJ1-5, with D unresolved. This CDR3 spans 15 amino acids. Germline V gene data show CDR1 as KGHSH and CDR2 as LQKENI. Trimming left V 3 bases short and J 5 bases short, with 14 bases between. The chain's CDR3 is CASSPGNGPYQPQHF. CDR3 nucleotides: TGTGCCAGCTCACCGGGTAACGGGCCGTATCAGCCCCAGCATTTT. The complete variable domain, with remaining parts taken from reference TRBV18 and TRBJ1-5, reads NAGVMQNPRHLVRRRGQEARLRCSPMKGHSHVYWYRQLPEEGLKFMVYLQKENIIDESGMPKERFSAEFPKEGPSILRIQQVVRGDSAAYFCASSPGNGPYQPQHFGDGTRLSIL.

This clonotype was observed a few times. This chain uses TRBV21-1 with TRBJ2-7; no DNA check was done on the table's D call, TRBD1. TRBV21-1 is marked as a pseudogene. There are 14 residues in the CDR3. The CDR3 DNA reads TGTGCCAGCAGCAAAGGCCGGGACAACTACGAGCAGTACGTC. Encoded protein: CASSKGRDNYEQYV.

This clonotype has just a few counts. The chain couples TRBV5-6 to TRBJ1-2; 10 nucleotides match TRBD1. This CDR3 has 17 residues. J was trimmed by 6 bases and V by 4 bases; bases with no gene match: 15. The germline V gene encodes CDR1 SGHDT and CDR2 YYEEEE. The CDR3 is CASSMEWTGGTLDGYTF. As DNA, the CDR3 is TGTGCCAGCAGCATGGAGTGGACAGGGGGAACCTTAGATGGCTACACCTTC.

The V call is TRBV2, the J call TRBJ2-2; a possible D gene is TRBD1 (6 bases). Between the trimmed V and J ends, which lost 6 bases and 5 bases, there was a span of 10 bases. CDR1 and CDR2 (germline): SNHLY, FYNNEI. This CDR3 is built from 13 residues. CDR3 in DNA: TGTGCCAGCAGGAACAGGGTAACCGGGGAGCTGTTTTTT. It translates to CASRNRVTGELFF. The variable domain in full, with the rest retrieved from reference TRBV2 and TRBJ2-2, is EPEVTQTPSHQVTQMGQEVILRCVPISNHLYFYWYRQILGQKVEFLVSFYNNEISEKSEIFDDQFSVERPDGSNFTLKIRSTKLEDSAMYFCASRNRVTGELFFGEGSRLTVL.

The J gene is TRBJ1-1, the V gene TRBV11-2; 9 bases agree with TRBD1. Per the germline V gene, CDR1 is SGHAT and CDR2 is FQNNGV. V gave up 4 bases and J gave up 7 bases; unmatched junction bases: 7. This CDR3 region has 14 residues. In nucleotides, the CDR3 is TGTGCCAGCAGCTCAGACAGGGGGTTCGGTGAAGCTTTCTTT. Translating gives CASSSDRGFGEAFF.

This clonotype showed up just a few times. The chain is built from TRBV7-9 and TRBJ1-2; D not resolved. CDR1 is SEHNR, CDR2 FQNEAQ, per germline (reference sequence). Trimming took 2 bases from V and 8 from J, leaving 6 bases between them. The CDR3 has 11 amino acids. The CDR3 nucleotides are TGTGCCAGCAGCTTACCAGTCGGCTACACCTTC. It specifies CASSLPVGYTF. The full variable domain, with the rest looked up from reference TRBV7-9 and TRBJ1-2, is DTGVSQNPRHKITKRGQNVTFRCDPISEHNRLYWYRQTLGQGPEFLTYFQNEAQLEKSRLLSDRFSAERPKGSFSTLEIQRTEQGDSAMYLCASSLPVGYTFGSGTRLTVV.

The chain couples TRBV12-3 or TRBV12-4 to TRBJ2-2; maybe TRBD2 (6 bases). Trimming pared 6 bases from V and 6 bases from J, leaving 17 bases between. The CDR3 length is 15 residues. This chain's CDR3 is CASSTPTGLPGELFF. In nucleotides, the CDR3 is TGTGCCAGCAGCACGCCCACGGGACTCCCCGGGGAGCTGTTTTTT.

This sequence joins TRBV5-1 and TRBJ2-5; 10 nucleotides match TRBD2. Germline CDR1 is SGHRS and CDR2 is YFSETQ. The CDR3 loop spans 17 amino acids. The V and J ends lost 6 bases and 1 base, in that order; junction bases with no gene match: 12. The DNA for the CDR3 is TGCGCCAGCAACTTCGCGGGCCTAGCGGGGGCCCAAGAGACCCAGTACTTC. Translation: CASNFAGLAGAQETQYF.